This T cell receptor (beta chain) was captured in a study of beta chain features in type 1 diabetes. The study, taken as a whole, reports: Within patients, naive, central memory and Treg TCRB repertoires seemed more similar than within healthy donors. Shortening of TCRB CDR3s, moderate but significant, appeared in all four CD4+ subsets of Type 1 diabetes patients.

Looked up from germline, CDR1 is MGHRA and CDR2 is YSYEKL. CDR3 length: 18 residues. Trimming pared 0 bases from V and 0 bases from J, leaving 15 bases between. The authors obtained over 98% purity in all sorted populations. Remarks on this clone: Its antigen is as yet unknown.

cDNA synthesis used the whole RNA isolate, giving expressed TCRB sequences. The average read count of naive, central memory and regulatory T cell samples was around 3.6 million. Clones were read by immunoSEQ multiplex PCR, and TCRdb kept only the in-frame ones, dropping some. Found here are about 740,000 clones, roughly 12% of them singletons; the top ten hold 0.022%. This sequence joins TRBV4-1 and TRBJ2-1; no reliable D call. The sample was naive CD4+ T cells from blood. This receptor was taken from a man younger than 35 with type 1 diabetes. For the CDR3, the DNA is TGCGCCAGCAGCCAAGAGCAGGTGCGACTTTACTCCTACAATGAGCAGTTCTTC. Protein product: CASSQEQVRLYSYNEQFF.